The 17 T cell receptor beta chains listed next were all sequenced from one sample in a study of blood T cell repertoires in COVID-19. Method: immunoSEQ multiplex PCR; TCRdb's copy keeps in-frame clones and lacks some. This sample has about 120,000 clones, with roughly 89% found just once. Sequenced sample: peripheral blood. The receptors were gathered from a woman aged 55 to 70 with COVID-19, enrolled during active disease.

The chain combines TRBV7-9 with TRBJ1-5; D not certain. The CDR3 has 12 amino acids. Germline CDR1 reads SEHNR; CDR2 reads FQNEAQ (reference sequence). The V gene lost 4 bases and the J gene lost 7 bases, with 8 bases spanning the gap. The CDR3 DNA sequence: TGTGCCAGCAGCTCCTCGGGACAGCCCCAGCATTTT. It yields the protein CASSSSGQPQHF.

This chain joins TRBV7-2 and TRBJ1-6; D remains ambiguous. V lost 1 base, J lost 8 bases, and 12 bases lay in between. Germline values: CDR1 SGHTA, CDR2 FQGNSA. The CDR3 has 15 residues. CDR3 DNA sequence: TGTGCCAGCAGCTTAGAGTGGACTACCTATTCACCCCTCCACTTT. It specifies CASSLEWTTYSPLHF.

The gene calls are TRBV15 and TRBJ2-6; TRBD1 matches 10 bases. The CDR3 covers 18 residues. Germline assignment: CDR1 LNHNV and CDR2 YYDKDF (reference sequence). The V and J ends lost 3 bases and 0 bases, in that order; junction bases with no gene match: 5. CDR3 nucleotide sequence: TGTGCCACCAGCAGCCCGGGACAGGGGTTCTCTGGGGCCAACGTCCTGACTTTC. Its protein product is CATSSPGQGFSGANVLTF.

V gene TRBV11-2 combines with J gene TRBJ2-7; no reliable D call. This CDR3 comprises 15 residues. CDR1 and CDR2 (germline): SGHAT, FQNNGV. V gave up 6 bases and J gave up 2 bases, with 17 bases separating them. DNA of the CDR3: TGTGCCAGCAGATCCAGAATGACTGCAACCTACGAGCAGTACTTC. The encoded protein is CASRSRMTATYEQYF.

The chain is built from TRBV27 and TRBJ1-1, with 9 positions matching TRBD1. The CDR3 covers 13 residues. With 5 bases clipped from V and 8 bases from J, the junction kept 6 bases outside the gene matches. CDR1 and CDR2 (germline): MNHEY, SMNVEV (reference sequence). The CDR3 spells CASSRQGVLEAFF. The CDR3 nucleotides are TGTGCCAGCAGTCGACAGGGGGTCCTGGAAGCTTTCTTT.

The chain uses TRBV7-9 and TRBJ1-5; D is perhaps TRBD1 (5 bases). The ends were cut back, 8 bases at V and 6 bases at J, with 11 bases in the middle. Germline V gives CDR1 SEHNR, CDR2 FQNEAQ (reference sequence). The CDR3 is 12 amino acids. For the CDR3, the DNA is TGTGCCAGCGCACGGGGGAGTCAGCCCCAGCATTTT. It yields the protein CASARGSQPQHF.

A single count supports this clone. V is TRBV5-1 and J is TRBJ2-3; weak D call: TRBD2 (7 bases). V was clipped by 0 bases and J by 0 bases, with 11 bases between them. CDR3 length: 16 amino acids. Germline CDR1 reads SGHRS; CDR2 reads YFSETQ. The CDR3 loop is CASSLDEGGSTDTQYF. Here the CDR3 DNA reads TGCGCCAGCAGCTTGGATGAGGGGGGGAGCACAGATACGCAGTATTTT. The full variable domain, rest sourced from reference TRBV5-1 and TRBJ2-3, is KAGVTQTPRYLIKTRGQQVTLSCSPISGHRSVSWYQQTPGQGLQFLFEYFSETQRNKGNFPGRFSGRQFSNSRSEMNVSTLELGDSALYLCASSLDEGGSTDTQYFGPGTRLTVL.

V and J are TRBV28 and TRBJ1-6; the D gene is possibly TRBD1 (5 bases). Germline V lookup: CDR1 MDHEN, CDR2 SYDVKM. This CDR3 comprises 13 residues. V shed 5 bases and J shed 13 bases, with 15 bases lying between them. The CDR3 coding sequence is TGTGCCAGCAGTGCCGCAGGGAAAGGGCCCCTCCACTTT. Its translation is CASSAAGKGPLHF. The full variable domain, in which reference TRBV28 and TRBJ1-6 provide the parts outside the CDR3, is DVKVTQSSRYLVKRTGEKVFLECVQDMDHENMFWYRQDPGLGLRLIYFSYDVKMKEKGDIPEGYSVSREKKERFSLILESASTNQTSMYLCASSAAGKGPLHFGNGTRLTVT.

The V gene is TRBV5-4, the J gene TRBJ2-1; D perhaps matches TRBD1 (5 bases). Trimming removed 4 bases at V and 0 bases at J, with 11 bases between. CDR3 length: 15 residues. CDR1 and CDR2 from the germline V gene are SGHNT and YYREEE (reference sequence). The CDR3 DNA sequence: TGTGCCAGCAGCCCGGACAAACGCTCCTACAATGAGCAGTTCTTC. It yields the protein CASSPDKRSYNEQFF.

V usage is TRBV3-1 (or the pseudogene TRBV3-2) and J usage is TRBJ2-5, with TRBD1 matching over 8 bases. With V trimmed by 5 bases and J by 5 bases, 7 bases remained unmatched. The germline CDR1 and CDR2 sequences are LGHDT and YNNKEL (reference sequence). This CDR3 has 14 amino acids. The CDR3 DNA reads TGTGCCAGCAGCGCGACAGGGGATTTTGAGACCCAGTACTTC. Amino acid sequence: CASSATGDFETQYF.

This CDR3 reads CASRRDSGVGQPQHF. The CDR3 bases are TGTGCCAGCAGGAGGGACAGTGGGGTAGGTCAGCCCCAGCATTTT. The chain links TRBV2 to TRBJ1-5; 7 bases match TRBD1. In germline, CDR1 is SNHLY, CDR2 FYNNEI. CDR3 length equals 15 residues. V lost 6 bases to trimming and J lost 6 bases; unmatched junction nucleotides: 11.

In regard to this clone: The junction departs from germline at one end; a sequencing error may be responsible. The V call is TRBV18, the J call TRBJ1-1, with D possibly matching TRBD1 (6 bases). The CDR3 sequence is 15 residues long. Germline V gives CDR1 KGHSH, CDR2 LQKENI. The CDR3 nucleotides are TGTGCCAGCTCACCCTATCAGGGGTTGAACGCTGAAGCTTTCTTT. Amino acid sequence: CASSPYQGLNAEAFF.

The chain employs TRBV18 and TRBJ1-2; D is uncertain. Germline V CDR1 and CDR2: KGHSH, LQKENI. The CDR3 covers 15 residues. V was trimmed by 3 bases and J by 1 base, leaving 12 bases between them. In DNA, the CDR3 is TGTGCCAGCTCACCGACATCGTACTTTAACTATGGCTACACCTTC. Protein product: CASSPTSYFNYGYTF.

The chain carries TRBV7-2 and TRBJ1-2; no definite D call. Trimming left V 3 bases short and J 4 bases short, with 18 bases between. In germline, CDR1 is SGHTA, CDR2 FQGNSA. CDR3 length: 16 residues. The chain's CDR3 is CASSLFTVSHGYGYTF. The CDR3 coding sequence is TGTGCCAGCAGCTTGTTCACAGTCAGCCACGGCTATGGCTACACCTTC.

V and J are TRBV4-2 and TRBJ2-1, with 9 bases identical to TRBD2. This CDR3 comprises 14 residues. Trimming removed 4 bases from V and 6 bases from J; junction bases left unmatched: 4. Germline loops: CDR1 LGHNA, CDR2 YNFKEQ. CDR3 in DNA: TGTGCCAGCAGCCTAGCGGGGGCGGGCAATGAGCAGTTCTTC. It codes for CASSLAGAGNEQFF.

The chain links TRBV3-1 (or the pseudogene TRBV3-2) to TRBJ2-7; D may be TRBD1 (6 bases). CDR3 size: 18 residues. The germline V gene encodes CDR1 LGHDT and CDR2 YNNKEL (reference sequence). Between the trimmed V and J ends, which lost 0 bases and 0 bases, there was a span of 18 bases. The CDR3 nucleotides are TGTGCCAGCAGCCAAGATATCTCTCACAGGGCACCCTCCTACGAGCAGTACTTC. Amino acid sequence: CASSQDISHRAPSYEQYF.

This sequence joins TRBV28 and TRBJ1-4, with 8 bases aligning to TRBD1. With 3 bases clipped from V and 5 bases from J, the junction kept 2 bases outside the gene matches. Germline V gene data show CDR1 as MDHEN and CDR2 as SYDVKM. This CDR3 contains 14 residues. CDR3 sequence reads: CASSLGQENEKLFF. CDR3 DNA sequence: TGTGCCAGCAGTTTGGGACAGGAGAATGAAAAACTGTTTTTT.